This T cell receptor (beta chain) was captured in a study of metastatic and nonmetastatic thyroid tumors. TCRdb re-called the PCR reads via MiXCR. The table records just under 20,000 clones, over 20% of them present only once. Every patient underwent thyroid surgery untreated. The TCR sequence derives from a female donor with papillary thyroid cancer or a benign thyroid nodule (not recorded which). Some clones in this sample may be carry-over from other donors' samples. Sample: adjacent normal tissue.

The CDR3 loop reads CASTGLSGDGREQFF. CDR3 coding DNA: TGTGCCAGCACCGGACTATCGGGAGACGGCCGTGAGCAGTTCTTC. The chain carries TRBV28 and TRBJ2-1; TRBD2 is a possible D gene (6 bases). V lost 7 bases, J lost 9 bases, and 22 bases lay in between. The CDR3 has 15 residues. CDR1 is MDHEN and CDR2 is SYDVKM in the germline V gene.